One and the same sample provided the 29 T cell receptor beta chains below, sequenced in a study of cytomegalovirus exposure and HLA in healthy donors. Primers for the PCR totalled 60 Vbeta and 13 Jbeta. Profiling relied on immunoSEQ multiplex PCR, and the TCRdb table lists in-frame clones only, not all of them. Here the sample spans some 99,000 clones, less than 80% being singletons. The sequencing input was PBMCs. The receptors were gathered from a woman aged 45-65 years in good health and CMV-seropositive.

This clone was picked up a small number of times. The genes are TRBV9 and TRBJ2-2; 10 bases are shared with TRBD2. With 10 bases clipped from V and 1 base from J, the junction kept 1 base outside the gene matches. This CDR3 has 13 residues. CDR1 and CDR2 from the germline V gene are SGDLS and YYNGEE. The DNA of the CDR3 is TGTGCCGGGACTAGCGTGAACACCGGGGAGCTGTTTTTT. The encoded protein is CAGTSVNTGELFF.

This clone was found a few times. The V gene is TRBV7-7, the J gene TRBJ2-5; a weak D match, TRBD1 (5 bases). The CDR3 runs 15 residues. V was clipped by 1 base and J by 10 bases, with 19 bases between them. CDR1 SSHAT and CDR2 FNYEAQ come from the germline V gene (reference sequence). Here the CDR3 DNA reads TGTGCCAGCAGCTTAGACAGCGTTACAGGCAGGGACCAGTACTTC. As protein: CASSLDSVTGRDQYF.

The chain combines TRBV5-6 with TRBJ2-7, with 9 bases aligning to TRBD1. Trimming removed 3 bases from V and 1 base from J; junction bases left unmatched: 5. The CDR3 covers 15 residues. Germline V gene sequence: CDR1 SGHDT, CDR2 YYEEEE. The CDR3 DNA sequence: TGTGCCAGCAGCTCGCTCGGGACAGGGTCCTACGAGCAGTACTTC. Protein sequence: CASSSLGTGSYEQYF.

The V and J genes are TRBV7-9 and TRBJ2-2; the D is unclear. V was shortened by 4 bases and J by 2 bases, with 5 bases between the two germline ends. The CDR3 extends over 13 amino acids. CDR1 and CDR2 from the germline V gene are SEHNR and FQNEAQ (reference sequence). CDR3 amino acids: CASSYSNTGELFF. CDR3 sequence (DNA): TGTGCCAGCAGCTACAGCAACACCGGGGAGCTGTTTTTT.

The CDR3 sequence: CAISGEVAGIQETQYF. The CDR3 region has the DNA TGTGCCATCAGTGGCGAAGTAGCGGGAATCCAAGAGACCCAGTACTTC. V gene TRBV10-3 combines with J gene TRBJ2-5, with 8 bases matching TRBD2. The ends lost 4 bases at V and 1 base at J; junction bases unmatched: 8. Germline CDR1 and CDR2: ENHRY and SYGVKD. There are 16 residues in the CDR3.

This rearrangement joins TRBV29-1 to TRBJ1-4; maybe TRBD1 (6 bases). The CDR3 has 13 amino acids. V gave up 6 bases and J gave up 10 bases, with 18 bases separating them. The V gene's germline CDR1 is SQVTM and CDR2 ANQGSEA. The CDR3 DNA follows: TGCAGCGTCGGGGGGGCCGGCGGGGGAAAACTGTTTTTT. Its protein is CSVGGAGGGKLFF.

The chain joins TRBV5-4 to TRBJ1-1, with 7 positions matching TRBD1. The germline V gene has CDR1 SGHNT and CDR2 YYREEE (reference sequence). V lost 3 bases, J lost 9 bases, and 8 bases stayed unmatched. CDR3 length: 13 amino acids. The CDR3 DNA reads TGTGCCAGCAGCTCGACAGGGTCGAAACAAGCTTTCTTT. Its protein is CASSSTGSKQAFF.

The CDR3 sequence is CASSQEGAGAQFF. The CDR3 DNA reads as TGCGCCAGCAGCCAAGAAGGAGCGGGGGCGCAGTTCTTC. The chain employs TRBV4-3 and TRBJ2-1; 8 nucleotides match TRBD2. In germline, CDR1 is LGHNA, CDR2 YSLEER. V was clipped by 0 bases and J by 12 bases; unmatched bases: 4. The CDR3 has 13 amino acids.

This chain's CDR3 is CASSSPGGSYNEQFF. Written as DNA, the CDR3 is TGCGCCAGCAGCTCCCCAGGGGGCTCCTACAATGAGCAGTTCTTC. V is TRBV4-1 and J is TRBJ2-1; 7 bases align to TRBD1. The germline V gene has CDR1 MGHRA and CDR2 YSYEKL. The V and J ends lost 5 bases and 0 bases, in that order; junction bases with no gene match: 4. CDR3 length: 15 amino acids.

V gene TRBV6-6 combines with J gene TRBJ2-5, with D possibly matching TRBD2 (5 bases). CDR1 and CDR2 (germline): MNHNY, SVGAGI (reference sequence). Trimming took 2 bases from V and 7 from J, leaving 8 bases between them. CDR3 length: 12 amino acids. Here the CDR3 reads CASSYNEGTQYF. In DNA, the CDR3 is TGTGCCAGCAGTTACAATGAGGGGACCCAGTACTTC.

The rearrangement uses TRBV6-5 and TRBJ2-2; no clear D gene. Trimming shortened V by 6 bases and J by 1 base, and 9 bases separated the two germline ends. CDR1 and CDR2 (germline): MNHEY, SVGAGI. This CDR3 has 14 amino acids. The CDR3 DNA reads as TGTGCCAGCAGGACAACCCAGAACACCGGGGAGCTGTTTTTT. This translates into CASRTTQNTGELFF.

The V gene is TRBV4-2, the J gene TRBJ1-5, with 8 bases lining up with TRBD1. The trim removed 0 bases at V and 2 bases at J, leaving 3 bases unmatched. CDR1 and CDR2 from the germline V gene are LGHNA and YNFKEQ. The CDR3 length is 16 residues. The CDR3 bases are TGTGCCAGCAGCCAAGAGGGACAGGCTGGCAATCAGCCCCAGCATTTT. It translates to CASSQEGQAGNQPQHF.

CDR3 in DNA: TGTGCCAGCAGCTTAGACGGCAATCGGAGGGATGAGCAGTTCTTC. Protein: CASSLDGNRRDEQFF. The V call is TRBV7-6, the J call TRBJ2-1, with a tentative D call TRBD2 (6 bases). Trimming left V 1 base short and J 8 bases short, with 15 bases between. Germline V gene data show CDR1 as SGHVS and CDR2 as FNYEAQ. CDR3 length: 15 residues.

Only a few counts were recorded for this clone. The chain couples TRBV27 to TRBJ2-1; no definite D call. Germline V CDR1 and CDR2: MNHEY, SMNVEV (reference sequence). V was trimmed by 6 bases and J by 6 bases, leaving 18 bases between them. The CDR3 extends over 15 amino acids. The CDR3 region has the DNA TGTGCCAGCAGCCGTACTCCCTCCGAGCTCAATGAGCAGTTCTTC. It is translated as CASSRTPSELNEQFF.

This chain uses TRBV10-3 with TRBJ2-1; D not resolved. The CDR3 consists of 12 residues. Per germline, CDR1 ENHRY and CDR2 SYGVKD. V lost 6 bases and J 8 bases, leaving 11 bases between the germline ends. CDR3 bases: TGTGCCATCAGGGAGAATACTGATGAGCAGTTCTTC. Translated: CAIRENTDEQFF.

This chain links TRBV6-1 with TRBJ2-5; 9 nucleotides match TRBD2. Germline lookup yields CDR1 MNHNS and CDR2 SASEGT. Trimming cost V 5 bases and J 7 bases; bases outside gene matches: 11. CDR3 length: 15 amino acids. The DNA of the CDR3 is TGTGCCAGCAGTCCATCGGCTAGCGGGGAGCGGACCCAGTACTTC. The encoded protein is CASSPSASGERTQYF.

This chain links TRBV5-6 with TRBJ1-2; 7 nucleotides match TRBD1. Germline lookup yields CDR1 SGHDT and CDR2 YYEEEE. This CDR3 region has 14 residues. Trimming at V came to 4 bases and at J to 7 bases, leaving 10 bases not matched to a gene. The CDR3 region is CASSRTTGATGYTF. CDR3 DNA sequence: TGTGCCAGCAGCAGAACCACAGGGGCGACTGGCTACACCTTC. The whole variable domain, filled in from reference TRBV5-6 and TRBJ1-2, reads DAGVTQSPTHLIKTRGQQVTLRCSPKSGHDTVSWYQQALGQGPQFIFQYYEEEERQRGNFPDRFSGHQFPNYSSELNVNALLLGDSALYLCASSRTTGATGYTFGSGTRLTVV.

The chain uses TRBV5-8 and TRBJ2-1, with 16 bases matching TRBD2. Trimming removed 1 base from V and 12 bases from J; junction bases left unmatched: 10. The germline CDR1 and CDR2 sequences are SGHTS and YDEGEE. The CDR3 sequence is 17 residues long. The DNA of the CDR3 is TGTGCCAGCAGCTTGTTAATTCCGGGACTAGCGGGAGGGATGCAGTTCTTC. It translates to CASSLLIPGLAGGMQFF. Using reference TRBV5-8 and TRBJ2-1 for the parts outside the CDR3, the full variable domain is EAGVTQSPTHLIKTRGQQATLRCSPISGHTSVYWYQQALGLGLQFLLWYDEGEERNRGNFPPRFSGRQFPNYSSELNVNALELEDSALYLCASSLLIPGLAGGMQFFGPGTRLTVL.

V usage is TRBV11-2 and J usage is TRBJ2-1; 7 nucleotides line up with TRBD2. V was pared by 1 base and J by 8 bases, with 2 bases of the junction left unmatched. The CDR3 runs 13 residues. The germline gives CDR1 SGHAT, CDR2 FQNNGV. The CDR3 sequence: CASSLAGGYEQFF. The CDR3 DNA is TGTGCCAGCAGCTTAGCGGGGGGATATGAGCAGTTCTTC.

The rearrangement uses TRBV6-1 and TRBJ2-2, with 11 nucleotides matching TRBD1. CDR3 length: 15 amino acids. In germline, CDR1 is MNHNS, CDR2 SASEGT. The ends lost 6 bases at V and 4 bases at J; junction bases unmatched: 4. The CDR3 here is CASSAGTGGTGELFF. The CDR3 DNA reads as TGTGCCAGCAGCGCCGGGACAGGGGGCACCGGGGAGCTGTTTTTT.

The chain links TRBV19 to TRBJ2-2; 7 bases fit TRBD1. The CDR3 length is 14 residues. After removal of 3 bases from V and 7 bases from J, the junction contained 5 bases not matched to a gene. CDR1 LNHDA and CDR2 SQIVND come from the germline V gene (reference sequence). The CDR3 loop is CASSMSTGVGELFF. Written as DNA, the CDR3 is TGTGCCAGTAGTATGTCCACAGGGGTCGGGGAGCTGTTTTTT.

The CDR3 DNA follows: TGTGCCAGCTCACCAAACAGGGGACCCAGCTCCTACAATGAGCAGTTCTTC. This sequence encodes CASSPNRGPSSYNEQFF. J is TRBJ2-1 and V is TRBV18; 7 positions match TRBD1. The CDR3 covers 17 residues. The trim removed 2 bases at V and 0 bases at J, leaving 7 bases unmatched. Looked up from germline, CDR1 is KGHSH and CDR2 is LQKENI.

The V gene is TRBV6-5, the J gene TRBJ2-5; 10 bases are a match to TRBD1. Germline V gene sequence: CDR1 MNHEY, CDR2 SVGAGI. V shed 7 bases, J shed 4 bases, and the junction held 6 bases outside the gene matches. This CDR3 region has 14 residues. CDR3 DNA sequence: TGTGCCAGCACCGACAGGGGGCGAGGAGAGACCCAGTACTTC. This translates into CASTDRGRGETQYF.

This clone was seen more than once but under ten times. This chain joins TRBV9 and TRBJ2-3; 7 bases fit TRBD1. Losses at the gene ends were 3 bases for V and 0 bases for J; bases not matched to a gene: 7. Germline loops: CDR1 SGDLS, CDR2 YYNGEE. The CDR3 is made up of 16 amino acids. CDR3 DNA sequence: TGTGCCAGCAGCGACAGGACAGGAGCAAGCACAGATACGCAGTATTTT. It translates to CASSDRTGASTDTQYF.

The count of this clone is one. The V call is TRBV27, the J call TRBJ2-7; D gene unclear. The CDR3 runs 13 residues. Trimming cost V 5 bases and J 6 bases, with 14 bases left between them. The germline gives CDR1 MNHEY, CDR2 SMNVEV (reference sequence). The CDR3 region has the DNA TGTGCCAGCAGTCCCCTTGCGCGAGGCGAGCAGTACTTC. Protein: CASSPLARGEQYF.

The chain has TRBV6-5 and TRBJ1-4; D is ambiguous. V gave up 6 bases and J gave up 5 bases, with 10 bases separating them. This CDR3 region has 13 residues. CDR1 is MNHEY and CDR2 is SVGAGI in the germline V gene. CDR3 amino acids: CASSPRPNEKLFF. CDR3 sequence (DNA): TGTGCCAGCAGCCCCAGGCCGAATGAAAAACTGTTTTTT.

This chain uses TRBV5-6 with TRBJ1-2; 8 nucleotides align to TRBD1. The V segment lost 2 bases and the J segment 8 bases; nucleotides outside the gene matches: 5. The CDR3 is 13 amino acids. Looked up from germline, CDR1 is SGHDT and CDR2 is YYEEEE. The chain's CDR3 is CASSLRTGRGYTF. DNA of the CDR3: TGTGCCAGCAGCTTACGGACAGGGCGCGGCTACACCTTC.

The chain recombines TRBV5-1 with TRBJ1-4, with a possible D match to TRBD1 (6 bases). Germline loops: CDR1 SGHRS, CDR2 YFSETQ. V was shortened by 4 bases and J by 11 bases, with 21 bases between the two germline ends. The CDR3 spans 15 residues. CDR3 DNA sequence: TGCGCCAGCAGCAAAAGACAGGCAATAGAGGAGAAACTGTTTTTT. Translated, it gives CASSKRQAIEEKLFF.

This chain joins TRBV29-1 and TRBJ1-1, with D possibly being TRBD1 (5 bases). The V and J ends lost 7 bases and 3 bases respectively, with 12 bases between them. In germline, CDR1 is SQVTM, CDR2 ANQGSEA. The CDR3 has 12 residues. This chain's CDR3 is CSGGVGDTEAFF. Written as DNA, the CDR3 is TGCAGCGGGGGGGTCGGAGACACTGAAGCTTTCTTT.